These T cell receptor beta chains were read from a single sample in a study of tumor-infiltrating lymphocytes in localized non-small cell lung cancer. The protocol was immunoSEQ multiplex PCR, while the TCRdb copy is restricted to in-frame clones and leaves out a portion. The sample has approximately 17,000 clones; about four fifths are singletons. Sequenced sample: lung tumor tissue. The receptors shown here come from a human donor with non-small cell lung cancer. The CDR3 runs from the conserved cysteine through the conserved F or W. A D gene is named only where the DNA matches it firmly. Part of the rows lack a size; the others show once, few, many or a class for expanded clones.

>TRBJ2-7|TRBV5-4|NA|NA
CASSPKLDYEQYF
TGTGCCAGCAGCCCTAAACTAGATTACGAGCAGTACTTC
>TRBJ2-7|TRBV14|once|NA
CASSQDRSYEQYF
TGTGCCAGCAGCCAAGACCGTTCCTACGAGCAGTACTTC
>TRBJ1-3|TRBV4-2|NA|NA
CASSQDVWVGKGNTIYF
TGTGCCAGCAGCCAAGATGTTTGGGTCGGTAAAGGAAACACCATATATTTT
>TRBJ2-2|TRBV11-2|NA|NA
CASRPNRGGTGELFF
TGTGCCAGCAGACCCAACAGGGGGGGCACCGGGGAGCTGTTTTTT
>TRBJ2-3|TRBV5-1|NA|NA
CASSLTLGGVTDTQYF
TGCGCCAGCAGCTTGACGCTTGGCGGAGTCACAGATACGCAGTATTTT
>TRBJ2-3|TRBV28|NA|NA
CASRGPTTDTQYF
TGTGCCAGCAGGGGGCCCACCACAGATACGCAGTATTTT
>TRBJ1-5|TRBV6-6|NA|NA
CASGINQPQHF
TGTGCCAGCGGAATCAATCAGCCCCAGCATTTT
>TRBJ2-1|TRBV7-2|NA|TRBD2
CASGRAYNEQFF
TGTGCCAGCGGGAGGGCCTACAATGAGCAGTTCTTC
>TRBJ2-7|TRBV4-1|NA|TRBD1
CASSQVWDSSYEQYF
TGCGCCAGCAGCCAAGTATGGGACAGCTCCTACGAGCAGTACTTC
>TRBJ1-2|TRBV10-2|few|NA
CASSAGGTDGYTF
TGCGCCAGCAGTGCTGGCGGAACGGATGGCTACACCTTC
>TRBJ1-1|TRBV5-1|medium-sized|NA
CASSSGGSRNTEAFF
TGCGCCAGCAGCTCGGGAGGGTCGAGGAACACTGAAGCTTTCTTT
>TRBJ1-5|TRBV2|NA|NA
CASSEDLGVNQPQHF
TGTGCCAGCAGTGAAGACTTAGGTGTCAATCAGCCCCAGCATTTT
>TRBJ1-1|TRBV7-8|few|TRBD1
CASSLQQGAVTTEAFF
TGTGCCAGCAGCTTACAACAGGGGGCGGTAACCACTGAAGCTTTCTTT
>TRBJ2-1|TRBV2|once|NA
CASSRTEQFF
TGTGCCAGCAGTAGGACGGAGCAGTTCTTC
>TRBJ2-3|TRBV19|NA|TRBD1
CASSMGQGFTDTQYF
TGTGCCAGTAGTATGGGACAGGGGTTCACAGATACGCAGTATTTT
>TRBJ1-1|TRBV6-5|NA|TRBD1
CASSLTGGNTEAFF
TGTGCCAGCAGTCTGACAGGGGGGAACACTGAAGCTTTCTTT
>TRBJ1-6|TRBV2|NA|TRBD1
CASAGRDRVDSPLHF
TGTGCCAGCGCCGGGAGGGACAGGGTGGATTCACCCCTCCACTTT
>TRBJ1-2|TRBV5-6|NA|NA
CASSLAWDNYGYTF
TGTGCCAGCAGCTTGGCATGGGATAACTATGGCTACACCTTC
>TRBJ1-1|TRBV6-1|NA|NA
CASSQSRGAEAFF
TGTGCCAGCAGCCAATCGAGGGGGGCTGAAGCTTTCTTT
>TRBJ2-3|TRBV5-1|NA|TRBD2
CASSLVGGGVADTQYF
TGCGCCAGCAGCTTGGTTGGCGGGGGAGTAGCAGATACGCAGTATTTT
>TRBJ2-7|TRBV19|few|NA
CASRSGDITYF
TGTGCCAGTAGATCGGGGGACATTACGTACTTC
>TRBJ1-5|TRBV5-6|NA|NA
CASSLGGRMSNQPQHF
TGTGCCAGCAGCTTGGGGGGGCGCATGAGCAATCAGCCCCAGCATTTT
>TRBJ2-5|TRBV7-9|NA|NA
CASSPGGRQETQYF
TGTGCCAGCAGCCCAGGGGGGAGACAAGAGACCCAGTACTTC
>TRBJ2-7|TRBV4-1|NA|TRBD2
CASSQEVAGVGEQYF
TGCGCCAGCAGCCAAGAGGTAGCGGGAGTGGGCGAGCAGTACTTC
>TRBJ1-2|TRBV4-1|NA|NA
CASSPPSGNNYGYTF
TGCGCCAGCAGCCCGCCCTCAGGGAACAACTATGGCTACACCTTC
>TRBJ2-3|TRBV29-1|NA|NA
CSVMGAYTQYF
TGCAGCGTTATGGGGGCTTATACGCAGTATTTT
>TRBJ1-4|TRBV27|NA|TRBD1
CASSPYRGDEKLFF
TGTGCCAGCAGTCCCTACAGGGGGGATGAAAAACTGTTTTTT
>TRBJ1-6|TRBV6-1|NA|NA
CASKVTGYSPLHF
TGTGCCAGCAAGGTAACAGGGTACTCACCCCTCCACTTT
>TRBJ2-5|TRBV5-1|NA|NA
CASRPVGGAVQQETQYF
TGCGCCAGCAGACCGGTGGGGGGGGCCGTACAGCAAGAGACCCAGTACTTC
>TRBJ2-1|TRBV7-3|medium-sized|NA
CASSVQKGIEQFF
TGTGCCAGCAGCGTCCAAAAAGGGATAGAGCAGTTCTTC
>TRBJ2-1|TRBV2|NA|TRBD1
CASGGQASYNEQFF
TGTGCCAGCGGGGGACAGGCGTCCTACAATGAGCAGTTCTTC
>TRBJ1-2|TRBV7-2|few|NA
CASSLGGYGYGYTF
TGTGCCAGCAGCTTGGGCGGGTACGGCTATGGCTACACCTTC
>TRBJ2-3|TRBV5-1|NA|NA
CASSFGDTQYF
TGCGCCAGCAGCTTTGGTGATACGCAGTATTTT
>TRBJ1-1|TRBV5-1|NA|NA
CASSRESVTEAFF
TGCGCCAGCAGCCGGGAATCGGTCACTGAAGCTTTCTTT
>TRBJ2-1|TRBV19|NA|NA
CASSTFTNEQFF
TGTGCCAGTAGTACGTTCACCAATGAGCAGTTCTTC
>TRBJ2-2|TRBV2|NA|NA
CASSRGGGNTGELFF
TGTGCCAGCAGTCGGGGAGGGGGTAACACCGGGGAGCTGTTTTTT
>TRBJ2-1|TRBV19|NA|TRBD2
CASSKRLAGENNEQFF
TGTGCCAGTAGTAAGCGACTAGCGGGGGAAAACAATGAGCAGTTCTTC
>TRBJ1-1|TRBV2|NA|NA
CASSAPTGNTEAFF
TGTGCCAGCAGTGCTCCGACAGGGAACACTGAAGCTTTCTTT
>TRBJ2-7|TRBV7-2|NA|TRBD2
CASGGVAGGEQYF
TGTGCCAGCGGGGGGGTAGCGGGAGGGGAGCAGTACTTC
>TRBJ2-7|TRBV29-1|once|TRBD2
CSVQLADRYEQYF
TGCAGCGTTCAACTAGCGGACAGATACGAGCAGTACTTC
>TRBJ1-1|TRBV11-1|NA|TRBD1
CASSPRDRGVEAFF
TGTGCCAGCAGCCCCCGGGACAGGGGCGTTGAAGCTTTCTTT
>TRBJ2-7|TRBV11-3|NA|NA
CASSYFYEQYF
TGTGCCAGCAGCTACTTCTACGAGCAGTACTTC
>TRBJ2-6|TRBV27|NA|NA
CASRRNRDSGANVLTF
TGTGCCAGCAGACGAAACAGGGACTCTGGGGCCAACGTCCTGACTTTC
>TRBJ1-5|TRBV5-1|NA|NA
CASSLGLSGFPGNQPQHF
TGCGCCAGCAGCTTGGGGTTGTCGGGATTCCCGGGCAATCAGCCCCAGCATTTT
>TRBJ2-1|TRBV14|NA|TRBD1
CASSTRQGTYNEQFF
TGTGCCAGCAGCACCAGACAGGGGACTTACAATGAGCAGTTCTTC